The rows below give T cell receptor beta chains drawn from one sample of a study of blood T cell repertoires in COVID-19. Here immunoSEQ multiplex PCR was the method, and the copy in TCRdb shows in-frame clones only, minus some. The sample shows some 220,000 clones, 80% of them seen only once. Material: peripheral blood. Every receptor here comes from a human donor in a cohort sampled during active COVID-19. Both conserved end residues are part of each CDR3. The order of the fields is D gene, clone size, J gene, V gene, CDR3 protein, CDR3 DNA. A D gene is named only where the DNA matches it firmly. Size is stated for part of the rows, as once, few or many counts, or as a class when the clone is expanded.

-	few	TRBJ1-3	TRBV7-9	CASSLPGDTIYF	TGTGCCAGCAGCCTCCCAGGGGACACCATATATTTT
-	-	TRBJ2-2	TRBV7-9	CASSLRPPSSSNTGELFF	TGTGCCAGCAGCTTAAGGCCCCCTAGTAGCTCGAACACCGGGGAGCTGTTTTTT
-	-	TRBJ2-7	TRBV21-1	CASRTGPGHEQYF	TGTGCCAGCAGGACAGGGCCAGGTCACGAGCAGTACTTC
-	-	TRBJ2-3	TRBV27	CASSLWSWGPQLTTSDPDTQYF	TGTGCCAGCAGTTTATGGTCTTGGGGGCCGCAATTAACAACCTCAGACCCAGATACGCAGTATTTT
TRBD2	-	TRBJ2-2	TRBV27	CASSPRTSGNAGELFF	TGTGCCAGCAGTCCTCGGACTAGCGGGAACGCCGGGGAGCTGTTTTTT
TRBD2	few	TRBJ2-3	TRBV5-1	CASSLGSGRVGDTQYF	TGCGCCAGCAGCTTAGGTAGCGGGAGGGTCGGAGATACGCAGTATTTT
-	few	TRBJ2-7	TRBV5-4	CASSLTDEQYF	TGTGCCAGCAGCTTGACAGACGAGCAGTACTTC
TRBD1	few	TRBJ1-1	TRBV20-1	CSASFLDRGTEAFF	TGCAGTGCTAGTTTCCTGGACAGGGGAACTGAAGCTTTCTTT
-	-	TRBJ2-7	TRBV4-2	CASSLQGSLEQYF	TGTGCCAGCAGCCTACAGGGCTCCCTCGAGCAGTACTTC
-	-	TRBJ2-3	TRBV19	CASSIVSHSYFTDTQYF	TGTGCCAGTAGTATAGTTTCTCACAGCTACTTCACAGATACGCAGTATTTT
TRBD2	-	TRBJ2-1	TRBV4-1	CASSLFSGSSSYNEQFF	TGCGCCAGCAGTCTCTTTAGCGGGTCCAGCTCCTACAATGAGCAGTTCTTC
-	-	TRBJ1-5	TRBV6-5	CASSPGHDSNQPQHF	TGTGCCAGCAGCCCCGGACACGATAGCAATCAGCCCCAGCATTTT
TRBD2	-	TRBJ2-5	TRBV5-1	CASSLLASGGKTQYF	TGCGCCAGCAGCTTGCTGGCTAGCGGGGGAAAGACCCAGTACTTC
TRBD1	once	TRBJ2-1	TRBV7-2	CASSWDRAYNEQFF	TGTGCCAGCAGCTGGGACAGGGCCTACAATGAGCAGTTCTTC
TRBD1	-	TRBJ2-7	TRBV5-1	CASRPDREEGEQYF	TGCGCCAGCAGGCCCGACAGGGAAGAAGGCGAGCAGTACTTC
-	-	TRBJ2-6	TRBV5-1	CASSLGQTSGANVLTF	TGCGCCAGCAGCTTGGGACAGACCTCTGGGGCCAACGTCCTGACTTTC
TRBD1	-	TRBJ1-2	TRBV4-1	CASSSRDRLLYGYTF	TGCGCCAGCAGCTCCCGGGACAGGCTCCTATATGGCTACACCTTC
-	once	TRBJ1-2	TRBV28	CASRKGEVYGYTF	TGTGCCAGCAGAAAAGGGGAGGTCTATGGCTACACCTTC
TRBD1	-	TRBJ1-1	TRBV2	CASSEEGQGTEAFF	TGTGCCAGCAGTGAGGAGGGACAGGGCACTGAAGCTTTCTTT
-	-	TRBJ2-7	TRBV9	CASSDGVGIQSEQYF	TGTGCCAGCAGCGACGGGGTGGGGATCCAGTCCGAGCAGTACTTC
TRBD1	-	TRBJ1-6	TRBV7-2	CASSLGTGQSPLHF	TGTGCCAGCAGCTTAGGGACAGGGCAATCACCCCTCCACTTT
TRBD1	-	TRBJ1-6	TRBV27	CASSFGTGGNNSPLHF	TGTGCCAGCAGTTTTGGGACAGGAGGAAATAATTCACCCCTCCACTTT
TRBD2	-	TRBJ2-1	TRBV28	CASSLLSLAGAPFF	TGTGCCAGCAGTTTATTGAGCCTAGCGGGTGCCCCCTTCTTC
-	-	TRBJ2-7	TRBV28	CASSLKTGRSYEQYF	TGTGCCAGCAGTTTAAAAACTGGGCGCTCCTACGAGCAGTACTTC
TRBD1	once	TRBJ2-2	TRBV11-2	CASDRGQDGGELFF	TGTGCCAGCGACAGGGGGCAGGATGGCGGGGAGCTGTTTTTT
-	once	TRBJ2-1	TRBV6-1	CASSEGLQSVAYNEQFF	TGTGCCAGCAGCGAAGGGCTTCAGTCCGTTGCCTACAATGAGCAGTTCTTC
TRBD1	-	TRBJ1-4	TRBV9	CASSEGQSNEKLFF	TGTGCCAGCAGCGAGGGACAGTCTAATGAAAAACTGTTTTTT
-	-	TRBJ2-2	TRBV7-2	CASSFGTSNTGELFF	TGTGCCAGCAGCTTCGGGACTTCGAACACCGGGGAGCTGTTTTTT
-	-	TRBJ1-3	TRBV7-9	CASSLNQGSGNTIYF	TGTGCCAGCAGCTTAAACCAGGGATCTGGAAACACCATATATTTT
TRBD2	-	TRBJ2-1	TRBV10-3	CAMSETPGLAVHLRGNEQFF	TGTGCCATGAGTGAAACCCCGGGACTAGCGGTACATTTAAGAGGGAATGAGCAGTTCTTC
-	-	TRBJ2-1	TRBV7-9	CASSSQGGEQFF	TGTGCCAGCAGCTCGCAGGGGGGTGAGCAGTTCTTC
-	-	TRBJ1-2	TRBV5-1	CASSLAGNYGYTF	TGCGCCAGCAGCTTGGCCGGTAACTATGGCTACACCTTC
-	-	TRBJ2-7	TRBV11-1	CASSLPATSLYEQYF	TGTGCCAGCAGCCTACCTGCAACTAGCCTCTACGAGCAGTACTTC
-	-	TRBJ1-3	TRBV18	CASSPGQSFSGNTIYF	TGTGCCAGCTCACCTGGACAGTCGTTCTCTGGAAACACCATATATTTT
-	few	TRBJ1-1	TRBV19	CASSTVNLAAEAFF	TGTGCCAGTAGTACGGTGAACTTGGCGGCTGAAGCTTTCTTT
TRBD1	once	TRBJ2-4	TRBV6-2/TRBV6-3	CASSLPARGIVKNIQYF	TGTGCCAGCAGCCTCCCCGCCAGGGGGATTGTCAAAAACATTCAGTACTTC
-	-	TRBJ2-3	TRBV11-2	CASSSGRGTDTQYF	TGTGCCAGCAGCTCCGGAAGAGGAACAGATACGCAGTATTTT
-	-	TRBJ1-1	TRBV2	CARGQPNTEAFF	TGTGCCAGAGGACAGCCGAACACTGAAGCTTTCTTT
-	-	TRBJ1-1	TRBV6-6	CASSYLERNTEAFF	TGTGCCAGCAGTTACCTCGAGAGAAACACTGAAGCTTTCTTT
-	-	TRBJ2-6	TRBV24-1	CATSAGSAGANVLTF	TGTGCCACCAGTGCAGGGTCGGCTGGGGCCAACGTCCTGACTTTC
-	once	TRBJ2-1	TRBV7-6	CASSLGYSYPANEQFF	TGTGCCAGCAGCTTAGGGTACAGCTACCCGGCCAATGAGCAGTTCTTC
-	-	TRBJ1-5	TRBV27	CASSPRQGNQPQHF	TGTGCCAGCAGTCCCCGCCAGGGAAATCAGCCCCAGCATTTT
-	-	TRBJ1-5	TRBV3-1/TRBV3-2	CASSQSLDQPQHF	TGTGCCAGCAGCCAGTCTCTAGACCAGCCCCAGCATTTT
-	few	TRBJ2-1	TRBV19	CASKPSPSSYNEQFF	TGTGCCAGTAAGCCTAGCCCCAGCTCCTACAATGAGCAGTTCTTC
-	-	TRBJ2-7	TRBV11-1	CASSPGGRGNSYEQYF	TGTGCCAGCAGCCCAGGGGGGCGGGGCAACTCCTACGAGCAGTACTTC
-	few	TRBJ1-1	TRBV4-2	CASSQADRVTEAFF	TGTGCCAGCAGCCAAGCCGACAGAGTCACTGAAGCTTTCTTT
TRBD1	-	TRBJ1-5	TRBV2	CASSADRAYSNQPQHF	TGTGCCAGCAGCGCTGACAGGGCCTATAGCAATCAGCCCCAGCATTTT
-	-	TRBJ2-5	TRBV7-2	CASSLGATEETQYF	TGTGCCAGCAGCTTAGGGGCTACTGAAGAGACCCAGTACTTC
TRBD1	-	TRBJ1-1	TRBV27	CASSPWDRGIRTEAFF	TGTGCCAGCAGTCCCTGGGACAGGGGTATAAGGACTGAAGCTTTCTTT
-	-	TRBJ1-1	TRBV19	CASNIKTMNTEAFF	TGTGCCAGTAATATCAAGACTATGAACACTGAAGCTTTCTTT
-	-	TRBJ1-1	TRBV18	CASSQRQAAFEAFF	TGTGCCAGCTCACAAAGACAGGCCGCCTTTGAAGCTTTCTTT
-	-	TRBJ2-7	TRBV9	CASSVEAGNSYEQYF	TGTGCCAGCAGCGTAGAGGCAGGAAACTCCTACGAGCAGTACTTC
-	-	TRBJ2-5	TRBV7-9	CASSYGQLGPFPQETQYF	TGTGCCAGCAGCTATGGCCAACTGGGCCCCTTCCCCCAAGAGACCCAGTACTTC